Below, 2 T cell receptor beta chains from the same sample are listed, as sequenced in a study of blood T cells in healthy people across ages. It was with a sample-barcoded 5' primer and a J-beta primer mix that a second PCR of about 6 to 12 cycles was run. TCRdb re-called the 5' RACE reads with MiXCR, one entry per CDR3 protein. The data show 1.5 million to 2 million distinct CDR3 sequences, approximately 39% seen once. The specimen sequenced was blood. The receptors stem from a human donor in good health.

The CDR3 bases are TGTGCCAGCAGCTTCGGACAGGGGCGTGGGGGCTACACCTTC. Protein: CASSFGQGRGGYTF. V is TRBV7-2 and J is TRBJ1-2; 9 nucleotides match TRBD1. Trimming at V came to 3 bases and at J to 8 bases, leaving 7 bases not matched to a gene. The CDR3 contains 14 residues. Germline assignment: CDR1 SGHTA and CDR2 FQGNSA. The full variable domain, rest sourced from reference TRBV7-2 and TRBJ1-2, is GAGVSQSPSNKVTEKGKDVELRCDPISGHTALYWYRQSLGQGLEFLIYFQGNSAPDKSGLPSDRFSAERTGGSVSTLTIQRTQQEDSAVYLCASSFGQGRGGYTFGSGTRLTVV.

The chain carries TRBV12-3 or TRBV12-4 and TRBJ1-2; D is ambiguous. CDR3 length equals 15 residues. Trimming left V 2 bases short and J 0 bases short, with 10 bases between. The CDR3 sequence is CASSLQSTTNYGYTF. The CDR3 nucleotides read TGTGCCAGCAGTTTACAGAGTACAACTAACTATGGCTACACCTTC.